The rows below give T cell receptor beta chains drawn from one sample of a study of vaccination effects on CD4 cells after COVID-19. These receptors have no known antigen. TCRdb's copy holds only in-frame clones and misses some; the assay was immunoSEQ multiplex PCR. The profile shows around 81,000 clones, about three quarters of them singletons. The sample was CD4+ T cells from PBMCs cultured with HCoV-OC43 spike peptides, taken after COVID-19 vaccination. Receptors were obtained from a human donor who received a COVID-19 vaccine. Each CDR3 is given with its conserved first and last residue. The D gene is left open where the match is weak. A row's size may be missing; if present it is once, few, many or a size class.

CDR3aa	CDR3nt	j_gene	d_gene	v_gene	abundance
CAIGGRGAQPQHF	TGTGCCATTGGGGGCAGGGGAGCCCAGCCCCAGCATTTT	TRBJ1-5	NA	TRBV19	few
CASSFPGTKETQYF	TGTGCCAGCAGCTTCCCCGGGACGAAAGAGACCCAGTACTTC	TRBJ2-5	NA	TRBV5-8	NA
CASSLGGTEKAFF	TGTGCCAGCAGTTTGGGGGGTACAGAAAAAGCTTTCTTT	TRBJ1-1	NA	TRBV28	NA
CASSLAGTTNTGELFF	TGTGCCAGCAGCTTGGCCGGGACTACGAACACCGGGGAGCTGTTTTTT	TRBJ2-2	TRBD2	TRBV5-4	NA
CASSPFLGNQPQHF	TGTGCCAGCAGTCCGTTCTTAGGCAATCAGCCCCAGCATTTT	TRBJ1-5	NA	TRBV28	NA
CSGIGDSAGIF	TGCAGTGGAATCGGGGACTCTGCCGGGATCTTC	TRBJ2-1	NA	TRBV20-1	NA
CASTRGGTIAGVGTQYF	TGTGCCAGCACCAGGGGGGGGACTATAGCGGGGGTGGGGACCCAGTACTTC	TRBJ2-5	TRBD2	TRBV2	NA
CASSYTADTGELFF	TGTGCCAGCAGTTACACGGCGGACACCGGGGAGCTGTTTTTT	TRBJ2-2	NA	TRBV6-2/TRBV6-3	NA
CASSSHGQTEGYTF	TGTGCCAGCAGTAGTCACGGACAGACGGAAGGCTACACCTTC	TRBJ1-2	NA	TRBV27	NA
CASSSAGAAQPQHF	TGTGCCAGCAGCTCTGCAGGGGCAGCTCAGCCCCAGCATTTT	TRBJ1-5	NA	TRBV9	NA
CASTKGANEKLFF	TGTGCCAGCACCAAGGGGGCTAATGAAAAACTGTTTTTT	TRBJ1-4	NA	TRBV12-3/TRBV12-4	NA
CASSPIPGQGAGANVLTF	TGTGCCAGCTCACCTATACCGGGACAGGGGGCTGGGGCCAACGTCCTGACTTTC	TRBJ2-6	TRBD1	TRBV18	NA
CASSSQGTPGETQYF	TGCGCCAGCAGCTCACAGGGGACCCCTGGTGAGACCCAGTACTTC	TRBJ2-5	TRBD1	TRBV5-1	NA
CASRDPGQHYGYTF	TGTGCCAGCAGGGATCCGGGACAGCACTATGGCTACACCTTC	TRBJ1-2	TRBD1	TRBV6-5	NA
CASSLQGKNGYTF	TGTGCCAGCAGTTTACAAGGGAAAAATGGCTACACCTTC	TRBJ1-2	NA	TRBV27	NA
CASSYGGGISYNEQFF	TGTGCCAGCAGTTACGGTGGGGGAATCTCCTACAATGAGCAGTTCTTC	TRBJ2-1	NA	TRBV6-6	few
CASSPTGNTGELFF	TGTGCCAGCTCCCCCACAGGGAATACCGGGGAGCTGTTTTTT	TRBJ2-2	NA	TRBV18	NA
CASSLERAPYNEQFF	TGTGCCAGCAGCTTAGAGCGGGCCCCCTACAATGAGCAGTTCTTC	TRBJ2-1	NA	TRBV7-2	NA
CASSRGDGRYNEQFF	TGTGCCAGCAGTCGGGGGGACGGAAGATACAATGAGCAGTTCTTC	TRBJ2-1	TRBD2	TRBV6-1	once
CASSLRGQGNQPQHF	TGTGCCAGCAGTTTACGAGGACAGGGAAATCAGCCCCAGCATTTT	TRBJ1-5	TRBD1	TRBV27	NA
CATSDSGRGGDTQYF	TGTGCCACCAGTGATTCCGGCCGAGGGGGAGATACGCAGTATTTT	TRBJ2-3	NA	TRBV24-1	NA
CASKTGGNTGELFF	TGTGCCAGCAAAACGGGAGGGAACACCGGGGAGCTGTTTTTT	TRBJ2-2	TRBD2	TRBV6-5	NA
CASAAHHSGNTIYF	TGTGCCAGCGCCGCGCACCACAGCGGAAACACCATATATTTT	TRBJ1-3	NA	TRBV13	NA
CASSLVPAANQPQHF	TGTGCCAGCAGCTTAGTTCCCGCGGCGAATCAGCCCCAGCATTTT	TRBJ1-5	NA	TRBV7-2	NA
CASSMRGTGGSETQYF	TGTGCCAGTAGTATGAGAGGGACAGGGGGCTCAGAGACCCAGTACTTC	TRBJ2-5	TRBD1	TRBV19	NA
CASSLRTDSTDTQYF	TGCGCCAGCAGCTTGAGGACAGATAGCACAGATACGCAGTATTTT	TRBJ2-3	NA	TRBV5-1	once
CASSKTAGGPARLRGKNIQYF	TGTGCCAGCAGCAAAACCGCGGGTGGGCCAGCACGTCTAAGGGGCAAAAACATTCAGTACTTC	TRBJ2-4	NA	TRBV21-1	NA
CASSAHDRRRTDTQYF	TGTGCCAGCAGCGCCCACGACAGGCGCCGCACAGATACGCAGTATTTT	TRBJ2-3	NA	TRBV9	NA
CASSLPRQKETQYF	TGTGCCAGCAGCCTCCCCCGACAGAAAGAGACCCAGTACTTC	TRBJ2-5	NA	TRBV28	once
CASSTGTSGSEQFF	TGTGCCAGCAGCACCGGGACTAGCGGGAGTGAGCAGTTCTTC	TRBJ2-1	TRBD2	TRBV6-4	NA
CASRGLAPFTDTQYF	TGTGCCAGCAGGGGCCTAGCCCCCTTTACAGATACGCAGTATTTT	TRBJ2-3	NA	TRBV6-5	NA
CASSRRTGNYGYTF	TGTGCCAGCAGCCGGAGGACAGGGAACTATGGCTACACCTTC	TRBJ1-2	TRBD1	TRBV7-2	NA
CSASGWDEKLFF	TGCAGTGCTAGTGGATGGGATGAAAAACTGTTTTTT	TRBJ1-4	NA	TRBV20-1	NA
CASSLAGDYGYTF	TGTGCCAGCAGCTTAGCAGGGGACTATGGCTACACCTTC	TRBJ1-2	NA	TRBV7-2	NA
CASKLWSEMNTEAFF	TGTGCCAGCAAATTGTGGTCGGAGATGAACACTGAAGCTTTCTTT	TRBJ1-1	NA	TRBV2	NA
CATQGTGQETQYF	TGTGCCACACAAGGGACAGGGCAAGAGACCCAGTACTTC	TRBJ2-5	TRBD1	TRBV2	NA
CASSVRSGETQYF	TGTGCCAGCAGCGTACGGTCTGGGGAGACCCAGTACTTC	TRBJ2-5	NA	TRBV9	NA
CASSPWRGDEQFF	TGTGCCAGCAGCCCATGGAGAGGGGATGAGCAGTTCTTC	TRBJ2-1	NA	TRBV7-3	NA
CASTYYSGTRNTGELFF	TGTGCCAGCACTTATTACTCCGGGACTAGAAACACCGGGGAGCTGTTTTTT	TRBJ2-2	TRBD2	TRBV7-9	once
CASSYLRVNTEAFF	TGTGCCAGCAGTTACCTCAGGGTGAACACTGAAGCTTTCTTT	TRBJ1-1	NA	TRBV6-2/TRBV6-3	NA
CASSYSYPNYGYTF	TGTGCCAGCAGTTACTCATACCCGAACTATGGCTACACCTTC	TRBJ1-2	NA	TRBV6-5	NA
CASKRRDSGADTEAFF	TGCGCCAGCAAACGAAGGGACAGCGGGGCTGACACTGAAGCTTTCTTT	TRBJ1-1	TRBD1	TRBV4-1	few
CASSGRTYNSPLHF	TGTGCCAGCAGCGGACGGACCTATAATTCACCCCTCCACTTT	TRBJ1-6	NA	TRBV28	NA
CATSRAGANTDTQYF	TGTGCCACCAGCAGAGCGGGGGCCAATACAGATACGCAGTATTTT	TRBJ2-3	NA	TRBV15	once
CASSAGSNQPQHF	TGTGCCAGCAGCGCAGGGAGCAATCAGCCCCAGCATTTT	TRBJ1-5	NA	TRBV2	NA
CASRRREATNEKLFF	TGTGCCAGCAGAAGGAGAGAAGCAACTAATGAAAAACTGTTTTTT	TRBJ1-4	NA	TRBV2	NA
CASSYSTDTQYF	TGTGCCAGCAGCTATAGCACAGATACGCAGTATTTT	TRBJ2-3	NA	TRBV7-3	NA
CASSYSGMDQPQHF	TGTGCCAGCAGTTACTCAGGGATGGATCAGCCCCAGCATTTT	TRBJ1-5	NA	TRBV6-5	NA
CASSKEAGANYGYTF	TGTGCCAGCAGCAAAGAGGCAGGGGCCAACTATGGCTACACCTTC	TRBJ1-2	NA	TRBV7-3	once
CASSIQGGVGNQPQHF	TGTGCCAGTAGTATACAGGGAGGAGTTGGCAATCAGCCCCAGCATTTT	TRBJ1-5	NA	TRBV19	NA
CASSLRTEAFF	TGTGCCAGCAGTTTGCGGACTGAAGCTTTCTTT	TRBJ1-1	NA	TRBV12-3/TRBV12-4	NA
CASSYDRDTEAFF	TGCGCCAGCAGCTACGACAGGGACACTGAAGCTTTCTTT	TRBJ1-1	TRBD1	TRBV5-1	once